This T cell receptor (beta chain) was identified during a study of regulatory T cells in long-lasting Graves disease. HTBI primers from iRepertoire and Arm-PCR of CDR3 regions yielded the TCR beta libraries. TCRdb reanalysed the multiplex PCR reads using MiXCR and keeps one entry per CDR3 protein. The sample lists roughly 420,000 distinct CDR3 sequences; about 17% were seen once. Regarding this clonotype: Its target is unknown.

General study findings and limits: It was possible that the small sample size reduced accuracy. Persistent patients shared more public clonotypes (around 2,500) than newly diagnosed patients (under 1,000).

Time point here: newly diagnosed GD, antithyroid drugs for less than 3 months. Following extraction of RNA from PBMCs, that RNA was used to make the TCR library. This CDR3 is built from 14 residues. The germline V gene has CDR1 MNHNS and CDR2 SASEGT. Trimming cost V 8 bases and J 2 bases, with 13 bases left between them. The sample was also reused in another study, on T cells in Graves' hyperthyroidism and ophthalmopathy. That paper notes: Graves' hyperthyroidism showing no ophthalmopathy progression within 18 months was considered stable. The primer set for the first-round RT-PCR of the TCR CDR3 was HTBI.

This chain connects TRBV6-1 to TRBJ2-1; D may correspond to TRBD1 or TRBD2 (5 bases each). This sequence was found in a woman in her late teens or twenties with Graves disease. This specimen was peripheral blood mononuclear cells (PBMCs), taken at new diagnosis, from a patient treated with antithyroid drugs. The CDR3 nucleotides read TGTGCCAGCGGGACCCCCCAAGCCTACAATGAGCAGTTCTTC. This sequence encodes CASGTPQAYNEQFF.